The 5 T cell receptor beta chains below all came from one sample that was sequenced in a study of T cell responses to AZD1222 COVID-19 vaccine. Using immunoSEQ multiplex PCR, the repertoire was profiled, and TCRdb retains in-frame clones only, with some absent. The table records some 74,000 clones, 70% to 90% of them present only once. This specimen consisted of peripheral blood, obtained 28 days after the second AZD1222 dose. These receptor sequences come from an adult who received the AZD1222 COVID-19 vaccine.

This chain connects TRBV6-4 to TRBJ1-2, with D tentatively TRBD1 (5 bases). The CDR3 has 15 residues. V gave up 0 bases and J gave up 4 bases, with 12 bases separating them. Germline CDR1 and CDR2: MRHNA and SNTAGT. The CDR3 here is CASSDSESGTYGYTF. CDR3 sequence (DNA): TGTGCCAGCAGTGACTCGGAGTCAGGGACCTATGGCTACACCTTC.

The chain is built from TRBV7-2 and TRBJ1-2; D may be TRBD1 (6 bases). This CDR3 comprises 17 residues. CDR1 and CDR2 (germline): SGHTA, FQGNSA. With 1 base removed from V and 6 bases from J, the gap between germline ends came to 21 bases. The CDR3 here is CASSLGPLVGAGNGYTF. For the CDR3, the DNA is TGTGCCAGCAGCTTAGGGCCCTTAGTGGGGGCGGGTAATGGCTACACCTTC.

The chain employs TRBV19 and TRBJ1-1; 7 nucleotides line up with TRBD1. Trimming cost V 8 bases and J 6 bases; bases outside gene matches: 12. There are 14 residues in the CDR3. Germline values: CDR1 LNHDA, CDR2 SQIVND (reference sequence). CDR3 nucleotide sequence: TGTGCCAGTTCCGGCACGGAGGGGGCGCCTGAAGCTTTCTTT. Its protein is CASSGTEGAPEAFF.

The rearrangement uses TRBV12-3 or TRBV12-4 and TRBJ1-2; tentative D call: TRBD1 (6 bases). This CDR3 contains 13 residues. V was cut by 2 bases and J by 8 bases, with 12 bases left in between. The CDR3 region has the DNA TGTGCCAGCAGTTTAATAGGGGGGCGAGGCTACACCTTC. This sequence encodes CASSLIGGRGYTF.

The rearrangement uses TRBV29-1 and TRBJ1-2; D remains unclear. Looked up from germline, CDR1 is SQVTM and CDR2 is ANQGSEA. The CDR3 length is 11 residues. V was clipped by 4 bases and J by 4 bases, with 7 bases between them. The CDR3 spells CSVVSVYGYTF. The CDR3 bases are TGCAGCGTTGTTAGTGTCTATGGCTACACCTTC. The full variable domain, rest sourced from reference TRBV29-1 and TRBJ1-2, is SAVISQKPSRDICQRGTSLTIQCQVDSQVTMMFWYRQQPGQSLTLIATANQGSEATYESGFVIDKFPISRPNLTFSTLTVSNMSPEDSSIYLCSVVSVYGYTFGSGTRLTVV.